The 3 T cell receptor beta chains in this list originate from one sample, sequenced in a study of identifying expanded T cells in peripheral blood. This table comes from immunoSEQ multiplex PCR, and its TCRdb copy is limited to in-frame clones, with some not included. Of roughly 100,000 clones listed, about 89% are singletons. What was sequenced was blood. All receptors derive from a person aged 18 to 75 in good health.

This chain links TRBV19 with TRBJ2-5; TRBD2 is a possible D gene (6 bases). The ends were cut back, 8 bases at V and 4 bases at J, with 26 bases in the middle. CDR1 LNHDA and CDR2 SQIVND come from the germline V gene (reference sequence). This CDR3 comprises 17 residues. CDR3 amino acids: CASADPYGTPSGETQYF. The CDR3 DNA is TGTGCCAGTGCCGACCCCTACGGGACTCCCTCAGGAGAGACCCAGTACTTC. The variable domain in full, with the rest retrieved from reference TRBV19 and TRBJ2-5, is DGGITQSPKYLFRKEGQNVTLSCEQNLNHDAMYWYRQDPGQGLRLIYYSQIVNDFQKGDIAEGYSVSREKKESFPLTVTSAQKNPTAFYLCASADPYGTPSGETQYFGPGTRLLVL.

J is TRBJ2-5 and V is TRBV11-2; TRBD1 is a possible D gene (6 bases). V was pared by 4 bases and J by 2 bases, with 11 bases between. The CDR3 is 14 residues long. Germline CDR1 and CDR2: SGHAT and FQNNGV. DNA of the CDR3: TGTGCCAGCAGCTACCCGACAGGTCAAGAGACCCAGTACTTC. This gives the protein CASSYPTGQETQYF.

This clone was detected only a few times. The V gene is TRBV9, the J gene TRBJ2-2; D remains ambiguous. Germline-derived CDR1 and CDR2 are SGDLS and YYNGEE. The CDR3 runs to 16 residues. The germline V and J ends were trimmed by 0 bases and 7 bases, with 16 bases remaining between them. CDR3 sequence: CASSVGVPGWSGELFF. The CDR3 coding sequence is TGTGCCAGCAGCGTAGGGGTCCCGGGTTGGAGCGGGGAGCTGTTTTTT. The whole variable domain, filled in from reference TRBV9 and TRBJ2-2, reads DSGVTQTPKHLITATGQRVTLRCSPRSGDLSVYWYQQSLDQGLQFLIQYYNGEERAKGNILERFSAQQFPDLHSELNLSSLELGDSALYFCASSVGVPGWSGELFFGEGSRLTVL.